This entry lists 23 T cell receptor beta chains sequenced from one sample in a study of cytomegalovirus exposure and HLA in healthy donors. 13 Jbeta primers and 60 Vbeta primers were used for the PCR. The assay was immunoSEQ multiplex PCR, and TCRdb's table has in-frame clones only and misses some. The top ten hold about 9.1% of the sample, which has tens of thousands of clones, about three quarters seen once. Sample: PBMCs. These receptors all come from a woman aged 45-65 years in good health and CMV-seronegative.

This sequence joins TRBV7-2 and TRBJ2-1; 14 nucleotides align to TRBD2. This CDR3 region has 15 residues. Trimming removed 5 bases from V and 7 bases from J; junction bases left unmatched: 4. CDR1 is SGHTA, CDR2 FQGNSA, per germline. CDR3 sequence reads: CASSLGLAGGNEQFF. The CDR3 bases are TGTGCCAGCAGCCTCGGACTAGCGGGAGGAAATGAGCAGTTCTTC.

V usage is TRBV18 and J usage is TRBJ1-5; no clear D gene. Germline V gives CDR1 KGHSH, CDR2 LQKENI. This CDR3 is 13 amino acids long. The V end lost 3 bases, the J end lost 0 bases, and 3 bases lay between the germline ends. DNA for the CDR3: TGTGCCAGCTCACCGTATAGCAATCAGCCCCAGCATTTT. Protein: CASSPYSNQPQHF.

The sample holds one count of this clone. This rearrangement joins TRBV18 to TRBJ2-3, with D possibly being TRBD1 (5 bases). CDR1 and CDR2 from the germline V gene are KGHSH and LQKENI. V shed 0 bases and J shed 0 bases, with 10 bases lying between them. The CDR3 runs 16 residues. The CDR3 spells CASSPPDRTSTDTQYF. DNA of the CDR3: TGTGCCAGCTCACCACCTGACAGAACAAGCACAGATACGCAGTATTTT.

This clone was counted only a few times. The J gene is TRBJ2-1, the V gene TRBV10-3; possibly TRBD2 for D (6 bases). V lost 8 bases and J lost 1, with 12 bases in between. Germline V gives CDR1 ENHRY, CDR2 SYGVKD. CDR3 length: 14 amino acids. CDR3 region: CAIGEAVSYNEQFF. CDR3 in DNA: TGTGCCATCGGGGAGGCGGTGTCCTACAATGAGCAGTTCTTC.

This rearrangement joins TRBV28 to TRBJ2-5; 7 nucleotides match TRBD2. The ends lost 3 bases at V and 5 bases at J; junction bases unmatched: 6. This CDR3 has 14 amino acids. CDR1 and CDR2 (germline): MDHEN, SYDVKM. The CDR3 protein is CASSFEREGETQYF. CDR3 nucleotides: TGTGCCAGCAGTTTTGAGAGGGAGGGCGAGACCCAGTACTTC.

The J gene is TRBJ1-1, the V gene TRBV28; D is possibly TRBD1 (5 bases). The ends were cut back, 6 bases at V and 0 bases at J, with 14 bases in the middle. From germline, CDR1 is MDHEN and CDR2 SYDVKM. The CDR3 length is 15 residues. CDR3 region: CASRTPQGLNTEAFF. The DNA of the CDR3 is TGTGCCAGCAGGACCCCCCAGGGATTGAACACTGAAGCTTTCTTT. Supplemented by reference TRBV28 and TRBJ1-1, the full variable domain reads DVKVTQSSRYLVKRTGEKVFLECVQDMDHENMFWYRQDPGLGLRLIYFSYDVKMKEKGDIPEGYSVSREKKERFSLILESASTNQTSMYLCASRTPQGLNTEAFFGQGTRLTVV.

V is TRBV5-8 and J is TRBJ2-1, with 10 bases fitting TRBD2. Germline V gene lookup returns CDR1 SGHTS and CDR2 YDEGEE. With V trimmed by 3 bases and J by 7 bases, 4 bases remained unmatched. This CDR3 spans 14 amino acids. The CDR3 spells CASSSASGSNEQFF. The CDR3 DNA sequence: TGTGCCAGCAGCTCGGCTAGCGGGAGTAATGAGCAGTTCTTC.

V and J are TRBV30 and TRBJ2-5, with a weak D call TRBD1 (5 bases). The CDR3 is made up of 13 amino acids. Germline lookup yields CDR1 GTSNPN and CDR2 SVGIG (reference sequence). V lost 2 bases and J 5 bases, leaving 12 bases between the germline ends. DNA of the CDR3: TGTGCCTGGAGTATGGGGCTTCGGGAGACCCAGTACTTC. Its translation: CAWSMGLRETQYF. Supplemented by reference TRBV30 and TRBJ2-5, the full variable domain reads SQTIHQWPATLVQPVGSPLSLECTVEGTSNPNLYWYRQAAGRGLQLLFYSVGIGQISSEVPQNLSASRPQDRQFILSSKKLLLSDSGFYLCAWSMGLRETQYFGPGTRLLVL.

This chain connects TRBV28 to TRBJ1-1; perhaps TRBD1 as D (5 bases). Germline loops: CDR1 MDHEN, CDR2 SYDVKM. This CDR3 spans 13 amino acids. Deletions cut 1 base from V and 10 bases from J, with 13 bases between. The CDR3 bases are TGTGCCAGCAGTTTATCCCAGGGAATAAGAGCTTTCTTT. This encodes CASSLSQGIRAFF.

V and J are TRBV9 and TRBJ1-5; 7 bases are shared with TRBD1. The CDR3 extends over 15 amino acids. Germline CDR1 SGDLS, CDR2 YYNGEE. The V segment lost 6 bases and the J segment 4 bases; nucleotides outside the gene matches: 10. CDR3 DNA: TGTGCCAGCAACCTCCAGGGGGAGCGAAATCAGCCCCAGCATTTT. As protein: CASNLQGERNQPQHF.

This clone was seen a handful of times. V and J are TRBV18 and TRBJ1-1; D ambiguous. Germline V lookup: CDR1 KGHSH, CDR2 LQKENI. The CDR3 contains 12 residues. V lost 2 bases, J lost 6 bases, and 7 bases lay in between. In DNA form, the CDR3 reads TGTGCCAGCTCACCAATTACAGCTGAAGCTTTCTTT. Translation: CASSPITAEAFF.

The chain joins TRBV7-3 to TRBJ2-2; D might be TRBD1 (7 bases). The V gene lost 5 bases and the J gene lost 4 bases, with 11 bases spanning the gap. Germline V lookup: CDR1 SGHTA, CDR2 FQGTGA. There are 14 residues in the CDR3. Here the CDR3 reads CASSPGGGTGELFF. CDR3 nucleotide sequence: TGTGCCAGCAGCCCAGGGGGAGGCACCGGGGAGCTGTTTTTT. The variable domain in full, with the rest retrieved from reference TRBV7-3 and TRBJ2-2, is GAGVSQTPSNKVTEKGKYVELRCDPISGHTALYWYRQSLGQGPEFLIYFQGTGAADDSGLPNDRFFAVRPEGSVSTLKIQRTERGDSAVYLCASSPGGGTGELFFGEGSRLTVL.

A remark on this clone: One end of the junction is discordant with germline, which a read error may explain. V is TRBV7-7 and J is TRBJ2-1; D perhaps matches TRBD1 (5 bases). CDR3 length: 13 residues. In germline, CDR1 is SSHAT, CDR2 FNYEAQ (reference sequence). CDR3 sequence: CASSPETGHKQFF. The CDR3 DNA reads as TGTGCTAGCAGCCCAGAAACTGGACACAAACAGTTCTTC. The variable domain in full, with the rest retrieved from reference TRBV7-7 and TRBJ2-1, is GAGVSQSPRYKVTKRGQDVTLRCDPISSHATLYWYQQALGQGPEFLTYFNYEAQPDKSGLPSDRFSAERPEGSISTLTIQRTEQRDSAMYRCASSPETGHKQFFGPGTRLTVL.

The V call is TRBV9, the J call TRBJ2-7; D gene ambiguous. Germline loops: CDR1 SGDLS, CDR2 YYNGEE. This CDR3 is 13 amino acids long. V lost 0 bases, J lost 4 bases, and 8 bases lay in between. CDR3 nucleotide sequence: TGTGCCAGCAGCGTAGCTGCCAGTTACGAGCAGTACTTC. It yields the protein CASSVAASYEQYF.

The chain recombines TRBV4-3 with TRBJ2-5; 8 positions agree with TRBD2. The CDR3 runs to 14 residues. The V gene's germline CDR1 is LGHNA and CDR2 YSLEER. Trimming cost V 0 bases and J 4 bases; bases outside gene matches: 1. The CDR3 sequence: CASSQELAAETQYF. CDR3 coding DNA: TGCGCCAGCAGCCAAGAACTAGCGGCAGAGACCCAGTACTTC.

The V call is TRBV6-5, the J call TRBJ2-1, with TRBD2 matching 8 bases. The length of the CDR3 is 15 residues. V dropped 10 bases and J dropped 6; count of bases not matched to a gene: 14. Germline V CDR1 and CDR2: MNHEY, SVGAGI. The CDR3 DNA reads TGTGCCAACCCACTAGCGGTTCTTAGGGGCAATGAGCAGTTCTTC. As protein: CANPLAVLRGNEQFF.

This clone showed up just once. The rearrangement uses TRBV28 and TRBJ1-1; possible D gene TRBD1, 6 bases. The germline V gene has CDR1 MDHEN and CDR2 SYDVKM. This CDR3 contains 13 residues. Trimming pared 3 bases from V and 7 bases from J, leaving 12 bases between. The CDR3 DNA is TGTGCCAGCAGTTTGTCGACAGGCCGTGAAGCTTTCTTT. Its protein product is CASSLSTGREAFF.

The V call is TRBV5-1, the J call TRBJ1-1; maybe TRBD1 (5 bases). This CDR3 is built from 14 residues. V lost 4 bases and J lost 3, with 13 bases in between. Germline loops: CDR1 SGHRS, CDR2 YFSETQ. CDR3 loop: CASSLQGGDTEAFF. Here the CDR3 DNA reads TGCGCCAGCAGCCTGCAGGGCGGGGACACTGAAGCTTTCTTT. Full variable domain (remainder filled in from reference TRBV5-1 and TRBJ1-1): KAGVTQTPRYLIKTRGQQVTLSCSPISGHRSVSWYQQTPGQGLQFLFEYFSETQRNKGNFPGRFSGRQFSNSRSEMNVSTLELGDSALYLCASSLQGGDTEAFFGQGTRLTVV.

This clone showed up just once. This chain uses TRBV7-9 with TRBJ2-2; TRBD2 might be the D (5 bases). V shed 5 bases and J shed 6 bases, with 16 bases lying between them. This CDR3 region has 15 residues. Looked up from germline, CDR1 is SEHNR and CDR2 is FQNEAQ (reference sequence). DNA for the CDR3: TGTGCCAGCAGCCCGGACGCGGGCCAGCCCGGGGAGCTGTTTTTT. Amino acid sequence: CASSPDAGQPGELFF.

V is TRBV25-1 and J is TRBJ2-7, with 7 bases identical to TRBD2. The CDR3 totals 16 residues. V gave up 1 base and J gave up 8 bases; unmatched junction bases: 14. Germline V lookup: CDR1 MGHDK, CDR2 SYGVNS. This chain's CDR3 is CASSEFSSQAGFKQYF. Here the CDR3 DNA reads TGTGCCAGCAGTGAATTCTCTTCACAAGCGGGGTTCAAGCAGTACTTC.

The chain joins TRBV18 to TRBJ2-6, with D possibly TRBD2 on 5 matching bases. V was shortened by 8 bases and J by 2 bases, with 16 bases between the two germline ends. From germline, CDR1 is KGHSH and CDR2 LQKENI. The CDR3 has 16 amino acids. DNA for the CDR3: TGTGCCAGCGGACTGCCGAGGGAAACTGGGGCCAACGTCCTGACTTTC. Translated, it gives CASGLPRETGANVLTF.

V is TRBV2 and J is TRBJ2-3; a weak D match, TRBD2 (6 bases). Germline CDR1 is SNHLY and CDR2 is FYNNEI. Trimming pared 8 bases from V and 1 base from J, leaving 13 bases between. The length of the CDR3 is 14 residues. CDR3 sequence: CASCSGGGTDTQYF. The CDR3 nucleotides read TGTGCCAGCTGTAGCGGAGGGGGCACAGATACGCAGTATTTT.

The V gene is TRBV5-1, the J gene TRBJ2-2; the D gene is possibly TRBD2 (5 bases). Trimming shortened V by 0 bases and J by 0 bases, and 9 bases separated the two germline ends. The CDR3 length is 16 residues. The germline gives CDR1 SGHRS, CDR2 YFSETQ. Written as DNA, the CDR3 is TGCGCCAGCAGCTTGGAGGCGGGCGCGAACACCGGGGAGCTGTTTTTT. The encoded protein is CASSLEAGANTGELFF.